This T cell receptor beta chain came from a study of shared clonotypes between healthy human individuals. Looking at the study overall: Researchers drew samples from a couple of women and a few men aged 18 to 49. Findings and limits, study-wide: Non-shared clonotypes had lower generation probabilities than clonotypes shared by all four sorted-subset donors. It was expected that sequencing depth would affect clonotype sharing among donors.

Naive CD8 cells were CD45RO-negative, positively selected for CCR7, excluding terminally differentiated effector memory CD45RA+ cells. Donors were Caucasian adults residing in Nashville, Tennessee, USA. V was trimmed by 4 bases and J by 7 bases, leaving 10 bases between them. Looked up from germline, CDR1 is SQVTM and CDR2 is ANQGSEA. This CDR3 region has 11 residues. As concerns this clone: Antigen specificity is unknown.

The repertoire was sequenced with immunoSEQ multiplex PCR; TCRdb's copy has only in-frame clones and lacks some. The profile shows around 2.1 million clones, about 92% of them singletons. The chain is built from TRBV29-1 and TRBJ1-2; D is uncertain. The receptor's source is a young man in good health. Some clones in this sample may be carry-over from other donors' samples. Sequencing input: naive CD8+ T cells from PBMCs. Written as DNA, the CDR3 is TGCAGCGTTGTGTCGTCGCGTGGCTACACCTTC. This encodes CSVVSSRGYTF.